Listed below are T cell receptor beta chains from one sample, sequenced in a study of blood T cell repertoires in COVID-19. Profiling relied on immunoSEQ multiplex PCR, and the TCRdb table lists in-frame clones only, not all of them. The repertoire includes about 110,000 clones, 84% of them detected once, and 4.2% sits in the top ten. Material for sequencing was peripheral blood. The receptors here all came from a human donor in a cohort sampled during active COVID-19. CDR3s include the opening cysteine and the closing phenylalanine or tryptophan. A D gene is named only where the DNA matches it firmly. The size of a clone is reported for some rows only, either as once, few or many, or as a class for expanded clones.

>TRBV6-2/TRBV6-3|TRBJ2-3|-|-
CASSFYRASTDTQYF
TGTGCCAGCAGTTTCTACAGGGCGAGCACAGATACGCAGTATTTT
>TRBV6-2/TRBV6-3|TRBJ1-2|-|-
CASSYSSAGYGYTF
TGTGCCAGCAGTTACTCTTCGGCAGGCTATGGCTACACCTTC
>TRBV7-2|TRBJ2-1|-|-
CASNPSMGYEQFF
TGTGCCAGCAACCCTAGCATGGGGTATGAGCAGTTCTTC
>TRBV3-1/TRBV3-2|TRBJ1-2|TRBD1|-
CASSRPDRGRSGGYTF
TGTGCCAGCAGCCGACCAGACAGGGGGCGTTCGGGGGGCTACACCTTC
>TRBV6-5|TRBJ1-1|TRBD1|-
CASSLQGQNTEAFF
TGTGCCAGCAGCCTACAGGGGCAGAACACTGAAGCTTTCTTT
>TRBV30|TRBJ2-1|-|-
CAWSGQRNEQFF
TGTGCCTGGAGTGGACAGCGTAATGAGCAGTTCTTC
>TRBV2|TRBJ2-3|TRBD2|-
CASSVAGGTTDTQYF
TGTGCCAGCAGTGTAGCGGGAGGGACCACAGATACGCAGTATTTT
>TRBV21-1|TRBJ2-1|-|-
CASTTDRGMNEQFF
TGTGCCAGCACCACGGACAGGGGGATGAATGAGCAGTTCTTC
>TRBV6-2/TRBV6-3|TRBJ2-3|-|-
CASSGLSTDTQYF
TGTGCCAGCAGCGGACTGAGCACAGATACGCAGTATTTT
>TRBV28|TRBJ2-7|TRBD2|-
CASSLGLAGDEQYF
TGTGCCAGCAGCCTGGGACTAGCGGGAGACGAGCAGTACTTC
>TRBV11-2|TRBJ2-1|TRBD1|-
CASSLGSGQGGKQFF
TGTGCCAGCAGCTTAGGGTCAGGACAGGGGGGAAAGCAGTTCTTC
>TRBV6-1|TRBJ1-5|-|-
CASSEFFQNSNQPQHF
TGTGCCAGCAGTGAATTCTTTCAGAATAGCAATCAGCCCCAGCATTTT
>TRBV18|TRBJ2-6|-|-
CASSPQESGANVLTF
TGTGCCAGCTCACCACAGGAGTCTGGGGCCAACGTCCTGACTTTC
>TRBV1|TRBJ2-7|-|once
CTSSPRQNYEQYF
TGCACCAGCAGCCCACGACAGAATTACGAGCAGTACTTC
>TRBV5-6|TRBJ1-2|-|-
CASSFSSGYGYTF
TGTGCCAGCAGCTTTAGTAGCGGCTACGGCTACACCTTC
>TRBV6-2/TRBV6-3|TRBJ2-3|TRBD2|-
CASSSSRLAGAGDTQYF
TGTGCCAGCAGTTCTTCCCGCCTAGCGGGAGCCGGAGATACGCAGTATTTT
>TRBV3-1/TRBV3-2|TRBJ2-1|-|-
CASSPGERVIVSYNEQFF
TGTGCCAGCAGCCCTGGGGAGCGGGTAATAGTCTCCTACAATGAGCAGTTCTTC
>TRBV9|TRBJ1-1|TRBD1|-
CASSAGQANTEAFF
TGTGCCAGCAGCGCGGGACAGGCCAACACTGAAGCTTTCTTT
>TRBV27|TRBJ1-2|TRBD1|-
CASRQRTGSFYGYTF
TGTGCCAGCAGACAACGGACAGGTTCTTTCTATGGCTACACCTTC
>TRBV5-4|TRBJ2-1|TRBD2|-
CASSLSGSSYNEQFF
TGTGCCAGCAGCTTAAGCGGGAGCTCCTACAATGAGCAGTTCTTC
>TRBV30|TRBJ2-7|TRBD2|-
CAWSVQIAGGPRYEQYF
TGTGCCTGGAGTGTACAGATCGCGGGAGGGCCTCGTTACGAGCAGTACTTC
>TRBV11-1|TRBJ2-1|TRBD2|-
CASSLAIVPAGRENEQFF
TGTGCCAGCAGCTTAGCGATTGTTCCAGCGGGAAGAGAAAACGAGCAGTTCTTC
>TRBV19|TRBJ2-2|TRBD2|-
CASSLGTSGNTGELFF
TGTGCCAGTAGTCTCGGGACTAGCGGGAACACCGGGGAGCTGTTTTTT
>TRBV5-5|TRBJ1-2|-|-
CASSVQGRGYTF
TGTGCCAGCAGCGTACAGGGCCGTGGCTACACCTTC
>TRBV24-1|TRBJ1-5|-|-
CATSDSSNQPQHF
TGTGCCACCAGTGATAGCAGCAATCAGCCCCAGCATTTT
>TRBV29-1|TRBJ2-2|-|few
CSVDQGGTGELFF
TGCAGCGTTGATCAGGGCGGCACCGGGGAGCTGTTTTTT
>TRBV7-9|TRBJ2-5|TRBD2|few
CASSLESGLADQETQYF
TGTGCCAGCAGCTTGGAGTCCGGGCTAGCGGACCAAGAGACCCAGTACTTC
>TRBV3-1/TRBV3-2|TRBJ2-5|TRBD2|-
CASSHSGGQETQYF
TGTGCCAGCAGTCACAGCGGGGGTCAAGAGACCCAGTACTTC
>TRBV29-1|TRBJ2-1|TRBD2|medium-sized
CSVEPPTSGRARAQFF
TGCAGCGTTGAACCCCCGACTAGCGGGAGGGCCAGGGCACAGTTCTTC
>TRBV28|TRBJ2-1|-|-
CASTRGTTYNEQFF
TGTGCCAGCACCCGTGGCACTACCTACAATGAGCAGTTCTTC
>TRBV10-3|TRBJ2-3|-|-
CAISEPKYGGTDTQYF
TGTGCCATCAGTGAGCCTAAATATGGCGGGACAGATACGCAGTATTTT
>TRBV3-1/TRBV3-2|TRBJ2-1|TRBD2|-
CASSQVTSGNEQFF
TGTGCCAGCAGCCAAGTGACTAGCGGCAATGAGCAGTTCTTC
>TRBV7-8|TRBJ2-7|TRBD2|-
CASSLVLAGAYEQYF
TGTGCCAGCAGCTTAGTGCTAGCGGGAGCGTACGAGCAGTACTTC
>TRBV19|TRBJ2-3|-|-
CASSGSSTDTQYF
TGTGCCAGTAGCGGGAGCAGTACAGATACGCAGTATTTT
>TRBV30|TRBJ2-1|TRBD2|-
CAWSSGSVSYNEQFF
TGTGCCTGGAGTAGCGGGAGTGTTTCCTACAATGAGCAGTTCTTC
>TRBV27|TRBJ2-2|TRBD1|-
CASSFGTGGLGGELFF
TGTGCCAGCAGTTTTGGGACAGGGGGTTTGGGCGGGGAGCTGTTTTTT